What follows are 28 T cell receptor beta chains derived from one specimen sequenced in a study of graft-versus-host responses after intestinal transplantation. Assay: immunoSEQ multiplex PCR; the TCRdb copy retains only in-frame clones and omits some. The table has tens of thousands of clones, more than 70% seen once. Antigens of these TCRs are unknown. The specimen was unstimulated CD8+ T cells sorted from spleen or lymph node cells, collected before intestinal transplant. The receptors here all came from a human donor who received an intestinal transplant.

CDR3 in DNA: TGCGCCAGCAGCCAATCAGGGGGTGGCAATCAGCCCCAGCATTTT. This codes for CASSQSGGGNQPQHF. The chain employs TRBV4-1 and TRBJ1-5, with 7 bases lining up with TRBD1. V dropped 2 bases and J dropped 2; count of bases not matched to a gene: 3. The germline CDR1 and CDR2 sequences are MGHRA and YSYEKL. The CDR3 contains 15 residues.

This chain connects TRBV6-4 to TRBJ2-1, with 9 bases matching TRBD2. V lost 2 bases and J lost 4; bases outside the gene matches: 3. In germline, CDR1 is MRHNA, CDR2 SNTAGT. The CDR3 sequence is 15 residues long. DNA for the CDR3: TGTGCCAGCAGTGACAAACTAGCGGGTTACAATGAGCAGTTCTTC. It translates to CASSDKLAGYNEQFF.

This clone was seen once. The rearrangement uses TRBV2 and TRBJ2-3, with a tentative D call TRBD1 (6 bases). The CDR3 has 15 residues. Trimming shortened V by 3 bases and J by 0 bases, and 10 bases separated the two germline ends. The V gene's germline CDR1 is SNHLY and CDR2 FYNNEI. This CDR3 is CASSDWDKSTDTQYF. The CDR3 bases are TGTGCCAGCAGTGATTGGGACAAGAGCACAGATACGCAGTATTTT.

V usage is TRBV9 and J usage is TRBJ1-2; 7 bases are a match to TRBD1. V lost 3 bases and J lost 5; bases outside the gene matches: 16. In germline, CDR1 is SGDLS, CDR2 YYNGEE. The CDR3 contains 17 residues. As DNA, the CDR3 is TGTGCCAGCAGCGGCATGGGCACCGGGACAGTCCCTTATGGCTACACCTTC. Translated, it gives CASSGMGTGTVPYGYTF.

This clone was picked up a small number of times. V gene TRBV7-9 combines with J gene TRBJ2-1, with a possible D match to TRBD1 (5 bases). V shed 5 bases and J shed 5 bases, with 7 bases lying between them. Germline V lookup: CDR1 SEHNR, CDR2 FQNEAQ (reference sequence). This CDR3 contains 12 residues. The CDR3 reads CASSLTDNEQFF. DNA for the CDR3: TGTGCCAGCAGCCTGACAGACAATGAGCAGTTCTTC.

The chain recombines TRBV4-1 with TRBJ2-7; 8 bases fit TRBD2. Germline trimming cut 4 bases from V and 3 bases from J; bases unmatched to any gene: 5. CDR3 length: 14 amino acids. CDR1 and CDR2 (germline): MGHRA, YSYEKL. The CDR3 DNA is TGCGCCAGCAGCCCGGGACTAGGAGACTACGAGCAGTACTTC. As protein: CASSPGLGDYEQYF.

This clone was seen a few times. The CDR3 DNA follows: TGTGCCAGCAAACGACAGGGGCTCTCCCTAAACACCATATATTTT. This encodes CASKRQGLSLNTIYF. V usage is TRBV28 and J usage is TRBJ1-3; 8 positions agree with TRBD1. In germline, CDR1 is MDHEN, CDR2 SYDVKM. The CDR3 runs 15 residues. The V gene end was trimmed by 7 bases and the J gene end by 6 bases; junction bases not matched to a gene: 11.

This clone was observed a single time. The chain links TRBV7-9 to TRBJ2-4; the match to TRBD1 covers 10 bases. The junction had 10 bases not matched to a gene; V was cut back by 6 bases and J by 2 bases. The CDR3 covers 17 residues. Germline lookup yields CDR1 SEHNR and CDR2 FQNEAQ (reference sequence). The CDR3 DNA sequence: TGTGCCAGCAGTCCGAGACAGGGGGCGTTATCCAAAAACATTCAGTACTTC. It encodes CASSPRQGALSKNIQYF.

The chain combines TRBV25-1 with TRBJ2-3; D is uncertain. Per germline, CDR1 MGHDK and CDR2 SYGVNS. The V end was cut by 11 bases, the J end by 5 bases, with 23 bases between. The CDR3 is 15 amino acids. The CDR3 is CAVSKTSNPRDTQYF. The CDR3 DNA sequence: TGTGCCGTTAGTAAGACAAGCAACCCGAGAGATACGCAGTATTTT.

The J gene is TRBJ2-3, the V gene TRBV4-1; D is undetermined. The germline gives CDR1 MGHRA, CDR2 YSYEKL. Deletions cut 0 bases from V and 0 bases from J, with 7 bases between. This CDR3 is 15 amino acids long. This chain's CDR3 is CASSQDPVSTDTQYF. The DNA of the CDR3 is TGCGCCAGCAGCCAAGATCCCGTAAGCACAGATACGCAGTATTTT.

CDR3 DNA: TGTGCCAGCAGCACCGACAGCTATCCCTACAATGAGCAGTTCTTC. It encodes CASSTDSYPYNEQFF. The V gene is TRBV6-1, the J gene TRBJ2-1; possible D gene TRBD1, 5 bases. V lost 6 bases to trimming and J lost 2 bases, with 14 bases between them. CDR3 length equals 15 residues. Germline lookup yields CDR1 MNHNS and CDR2 SASEGT.

This sequence joins TRBV5-6 and TRBJ2-1, with 11 bases aligning to TRBD1. CDR1 is SGHDT and CDR2 is YYEEEE in the germline V gene. This CDR3 is 14 amino acids long. V lost 4 bases, J lost 5 bases, and 2 bases stayed unmatched. CDR3 sequence (DNA): TGTGCCAGCAGCCGGGACAGGGGGGACAATGAGCAGTTCTTC. As protein: CASSRDRGDNEQFF.

A single count supports this clone. The chain joins TRBV6-5 to TRBJ2-5; a possible D gene is TRBD1 (5 bases). The J call is uncertain, as TRBJ2-7 better fits the DNA end. This CDR3 has 14 residues. CDR1 and CDR2 from the germline V gene are MNHEY and SVGAGI. In DNA, the CDR3 is TGTGCCAGCAGTTACAGGGGTCTTACCTACGAGCAGTACTTC. This translates into CASSYRGLTYEQYF.

The chain joins TRBV29-1 to TRBJ1-2; 7 positions agree with TRBD1. Germline-derived CDR1 and CDR2 are SQVTM and ANQGSEA. J was trimmed by 6 bases and V by 4 bases; bases with no gene match: 8. The CDR3 sequence is 13 residues long. Written as DNA, the CDR3 is TGCAGCGTTGTTCGTAGGGGGCCAAATGGCTACACCTTC. Protein product: CSVVRRGPNGYTF.

This chain connects TRBV5-1 to TRBJ2-2; possibly TRBD1 for D (5 bases). Trimming removed 5 bases at V and 7 bases at J, with 6 bases between. This CDR3 spans 11 amino acids. Germline CDR1 reads SGHRS; CDR2 reads YFSETQ. The CDR3, as DNA: TGCGCCAGCAGGGGGCACGGGGAGCTGTTTTTT. Encoded protein: CASRGHGELFF. The full variable domain, rest sourced from reference TRBV5-1 and TRBJ2-2, is KAGVTQTPRYLIKTRGQQVTLSCSPISGHRSVSWYQQTPGQGLQFLFEYFSETQRNKGNFPGRFSGRQFSNSRSEMNVSTLELGDSALYLCASRGHGELFFGEGSRLTVL.

The chain links TRBV27 to TRBJ2-3; D unclear. The CDR3 loop spans 15 amino acids. From germline, CDR1 is MNHEY and CDR2 SMNVEV (reference sequence). V was cut by 3 bases and J by 0 bases, with 10 bases left in between. CDR3 sequence: CASSFGPPSTDTQYF. CDR3 bases: TGTGCCAGCAGTTTTGGGCCTCCAAGCACAGATACGCAGTATTTT.

V is TRBV4-1 and J is TRBJ2-7; D call uncertain. V was trimmed by 3 bases and J by 6 bases, leaving 12 bases between them. CDR3 length: 13 residues. The germline gives CDR1 MGHRA, CDR2 YSYEKL. CDR3 loop: CASSHQYGPEQYF. Written as DNA, the CDR3 is TGCGCCAGCAGCCACCAATACGGTCCCGAGCAGTACTTC.

The chain uses TRBV2 and TRBJ2-7, with D perhaps TRBD1 (5 bases). Germline V gene data show CDR1 as SNHLY and CDR2 as FYNNEI. The germline V and J ends were trimmed by 4 bases and 0 bases, with 13 bases remaining between them. The CDR3 covers 15 residues. The CDR3 nucleotides read TGTGCCAGCAGTGTTCCCAGGGCCTACTCCTACGAGCAGTACTTC. It encodes CASSVPRAYSYEQYF.

The chain couples TRBV5-1 to TRBJ2-1, with TRBD2 matching over 9 bases. The J segment lost 6 bases and the V segment lost 0 bases, leaving 4 bases of the junction unmatched. CDR1 and CDR2 (germline): SGHRS, YFSETQ. There are 15 residues in the CDR3. CDR3 DNA sequence: TGCGCCAGCAGCTTGGGCGGGGGGGCTGGCAATGAGCAGTTCTTC. Translated: CASSLGGGAGNEQFF.

This clone was seen a few times. This sequence joins TRBV6-1 and TRBJ2-2; 10 bases are a match to TRBD1. The length of the CDR3 is 15 residues. Trimming took 4 bases from V and 3 from J; bases not matched to a gene: 2. Germline V lookup: CDR1 MNHNS, CDR2 SASEGT. For the CDR3, the DNA is TGTGCCAGCAGTGGCGGGACAGGGGACACCGGGGAGCTGTTTTTT. As protein: CASSGGTGDTGELFF.

This chain uses TRBV11-2 with TRBJ2-1, with D perhaps matching TRBD2 (6 bases). CDR1 SGHAT and CDR2 FQNNGV come from the germline V gene. Between the trimmed V and J ends, which lost 4 bases and 0 bases, there was a span of 7 bases. This CDR3 is built from 14 residues. The CDR3: CASSYGSSYNEQFF. The DNA for the CDR3 is TGTGCCAGCAGCTACGGGAGCTCCTACAATGAGCAGTTCTTC.

This clone was observed a handful of times. The chain combines TRBV28 with TRBJ2-1; 9 nucleotides line up with TRBD2. V was pared by 5 bases and J by 4 bases, with 6 bases of the junction left unmatched. This CDR3 region has 15 residues. Germline assignment: CDR1 MDHEN and CDR2 SYDVKM. The CDR3: CASSDGAGGYNEQFF. The DNA for the CDR3 is TGTGCCAGCAGTGACGGAGCGGGAGGTTACAATGAGCAGTTCTTC.

V gene TRBV7-9 combines with J gene TRBJ1-4, with 7 nucleotides matching TRBD1. CDR1 and CDR2 (germline): SEHNR, FQNEAQ (reference sequence). The CDR3 length is 16 residues. V trimming: 5 bases; J trimming: 0 bases; junction bases outside the gene matches: 6. The CDR3 DNA is TGTGCCAGCAGCAACAGGGGTGGGGCAACTAATGAAAAACTGTTTTTT. Protein: CASSNRGGATNEKLFF.

The chain combines TRBV19 with TRBJ2-7; possible D gene TRBD2, 7 bases. Germline lookup yields CDR1 LNHDA and CDR2 SQIVND (reference sequence). CDR3 length: 15 residues. Trimming pared 6 bases from V and 7 bases from J, leaving 22 bases between. The CDR3 DNA reads as TGTGCCAGTAGAAAGGGAGGGACACCGTCGTGGGAGCAGTACTTC. Amino acid sequence: CASRKGGTPSWEQYF.

The CDR3 reads CASSLYWTSQSNYGYTF. In nucleotides, the CDR3 is TGTGCCAGCAGTTTATATTGGACATCCCAATCGAACTATGGCTACACCTTC. The rearrangement links TRBV28 to TRBJ1-2; possibly TRBD1 for D (5 bases). The CDR3 is 17 residues long. Germline CDR1 is MDHEN and CDR2 is SYDVKM. Trimming stripped 1 base from V and 2 bases from J, with 17 bases between.

The chain links TRBV5-1 to TRBJ2-5, with D perhaps TRBD1 (6 bases). The CDR3 is 15 residues long. Germline CDR1 is SGHRS and CDR2 is YFSETQ. Trimming left V 4 bases short and J 7 bases short, with 20 bases between. The chain's CDR3 is CASSPKDSRSGTQYF. CDR3 DNA: TGCGCCAGCAGCCCCAAGGACAGTCGGTCCGGGACCCAGTACTTC.

This clone was picked up a small number of times. Within the sample, other DNA sequences also encode this same CDR3. This chain joins TRBV5-1 and TRBJ1-1, with D uncertain. The ends were cut back, 1 base at V and 0 bases at J, with 7 bases in the middle. CDR3 length: 14 amino acids. Germline values: CDR1 SGHRS, CDR2 YFSETQ. CDR3 sequence: CASSLYSLNTEAFF. The CDR3 DNA sequence: TGCGCCAGCAGCTTGTACAGCCTGAACACTGAAGCTTTCTTT.

The gene calls are TRBV4-1 and TRBJ2-7; D is perhaps TRBD2 (5 bases). From germline, CDR1 is MGHRA and CDR2 YSYEKL. The CDR3 covers 14 residues. The V and J ends lost 3 bases and 5 bases respectively, with 14 bases between them. The CDR3 spells CASSQGTRVHEQYF. Written as DNA, the CDR3 is TGCGCCAGCAGCCAGGGTACTAGAGTCCACGAGCAGTACTTC.